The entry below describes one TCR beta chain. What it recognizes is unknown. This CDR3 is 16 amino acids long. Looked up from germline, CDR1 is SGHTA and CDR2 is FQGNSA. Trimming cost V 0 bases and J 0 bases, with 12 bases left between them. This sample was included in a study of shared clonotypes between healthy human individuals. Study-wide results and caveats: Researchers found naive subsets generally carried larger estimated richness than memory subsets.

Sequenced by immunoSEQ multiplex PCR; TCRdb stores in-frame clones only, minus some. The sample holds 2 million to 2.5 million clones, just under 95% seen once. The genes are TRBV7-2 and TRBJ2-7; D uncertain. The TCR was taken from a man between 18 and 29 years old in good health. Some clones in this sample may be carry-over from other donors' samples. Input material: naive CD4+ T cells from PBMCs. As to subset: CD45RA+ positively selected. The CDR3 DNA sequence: TGTGCCAGCAGCTTAGCGCCCCTACCCACCTCCTACGAGCAGTACTTC. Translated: CASSLAPLPTSYEQYF.